A selection of T cell receptor beta chains follows, all from one sample in a study of early T cells in non-severe SARS-CoV-2 infection. Using its own MiXCR run on the 5' RACE reads, TCRdb lists one record per CDR3 protein. The sample records tens of thousands of distinct CDR3 sequences, 8% to 10% being singletons. The sample taken for sequencing was whole blood. Receptor source: an adult who was a healthcare worker with PCR-confirmed SARS-CoV-2 infection or an uninfected control (not recorded which). Both conserved end residues are part of each CDR3. The D gene is left open where the match is weak. The size entry is marked missing in some rows and otherwise reads once, few, many or a size class.

V gene: TRBV2
clone size: many
D gene: TRBD2
J gene: TRBJ2-1
CDR3 DNA: TGTGCCAGCAGTGAAGGGTACCAGCGGGAGGGATACAATGAGCAGTTCTTC
CDR3 protein: CASSEGYQREGYNEQFF

V gene: TRBV18
clone size: few
D gene: -
J gene: TRBJ2-4
CDR3 DNA: TGTGCCAGCTCACCCAAGACCGACAGAAACATTCAGTACTTC
CDR3 protein: CASSPKTDRNIQYF

V gene: TRBV12-3/TRBV12-4
clone size: few
D gene: -
J gene: TRBJ1-3
CDR3 DNA: TGTGCCAGCAGTTTTTTAGGGTCGGGAAACACCATATATTTT
CDR3 protein: CASSFLGSGNTIYF

V gene: TRBV16
clone size: -
D gene: -
J gene: TRBJ2-7
CDR3 DNA: TGTGCCAGCAGCCAAAGGTCCGGGGTTTCCTACGAGCAGTACTTC
CDR3 protein: CASSQRSGVSYEQYF

V gene: TRBV20-1
clone size: many
D gene: TRBD2
J gene: TRBJ2-7
CDR3 DNA: TGCAGTGCTAGAGACCTAGCGGGAGGGCCCTACGAGCAGTACTTC
CDR3 protein: CSARDLAGGPYEQYF

V gene: TRBV7-8
clone size: -
D gene: TRBD1
J gene: TRBJ1-2
CDR3 DNA: TGTGCCAGCAGCTTAGGACAGGGGGCTAACTATGGCTACACCTTC
CDR3 protein: CASSLGQGANYGYTF

V gene: TRBV29-1
clone size: -
D gene: -
J gene: TRBJ2-3
CDR3 DNA: TGCAGCGTCAGGGTTGGGACAGATACGCAGTATTTT
CDR3 protein: CSVRVGTDTQYF

V gene: TRBV5-1
clone size: few
D gene: TRBD1
J gene: TRBJ2-2
CDR3 DNA: TGCGCCAGCAGCCCACGAGGACAGGGAGCGAACACCGGGGAGCTGTTTTTT
CDR3 protein: CASSPRGQGANTGELFF

V gene: TRBV6-6
clone size: few
D gene: TRBD1
J gene: TRBJ1-5
CDR3 DNA: TGTGCCAGCAGTCCTACGGACAGGGGCTTTCAGCCCCAGCATTTT
CDR3 protein: CASSPTDRGFQPQHF

V gene: TRBV9
clone size: once
D gene: -
J gene: TRBJ2-5
CDR3 DNA: TGTGCCAGCAGCGTAGCGGCAGGGATGCGGGAGACCCAGTACTTC
CDR3 protein: CASSVAAGMRETQYF

V gene: TRBV29-1
clone size: -
D gene: -
J gene: TRBJ2-1
CDR3 DNA: TGCAGCGTTGAAGACCGATTTGAGCAGTTCTTC
CDR3 protein: CSVEDRFEQFF

V gene: TRBV20-1
clone size: many
D gene: TRBD1
J gene: TRBJ1-6
CDR3 DNA: TGCAGTGCTAGAGGAGGGGGGACAGGTGGATCACCCCTCCACTTT
CDR3 protein: CSARGGGTGGSPLHF

V gene: TRBV18
clone size: -
D gene: -
J gene: TRBJ1-1
CDR3 DNA: TGTGCCAGCTCAACGAATTTTCAAGTGTTGCGGCAGGAGTCTTTCTTT
CDR3 protein: CASSTNFQVLRQESFF

V gene: TRBV20-1
clone size: many
D gene: -
J gene: TRBJ2-7
CDR3 DNA: TGCAGTGCTAGAGATAAAGAGGTGTCCTACGAGCAGTACTTC
CDR3 protein: CSARDKEVSYEQYF

V gene: TRBV2
clone size: few
D gene: -
J gene: TRBJ2-4
CDR3 DNA: TGTGCCAGCAGCGGGCGGGGAATCGACAGGGAGGACATTCAGTACTTC
CDR3 protein: CASSGRGIDREDIQYF

V gene: TRBV6-6
clone size: few
D gene: -
J gene: TRBJ2-1
CDR3 DNA: TGTGCCAGCAGTCATACTTACGGTCCGGACAATGAGCAGTTCTTC
CDR3 protein: CASSHTYGPDNEQFF

V gene: TRBV20-1
clone size: few
D gene: TRBD2
J gene: TRBJ2-1
CDR3 DNA: TGCAGTGCTAGAGATCGTAGCGGGAGGTCGAAAGTGTACAATGAGCAGTTCTTC
CDR3 protein: CSARDRSGRSKVYNEQFF

V gene: TRBV5-1
clone size: few
D gene: TRBD2
J gene: TRBJ2-1
CDR3 DNA: TGCGCCAGCAGCTCAGGACTAGGTGGTAGAAATGAGCAGTTCTTC
CDR3 protein: CASSSGLGGRNEQFF

V gene: TRBV13
clone size: few
D gene: -
J gene: TRBJ1-1
CDR3 DNA: TGTGCCAGCAGCTTAGGCCTCAGACCCGAAGCTTTCTTT
CDR3 protein: CASSLGLRPEAFF

V gene: TRBV11-2
clone size: many
D gene: TRBD1
J gene: TRBJ2-5
CDR3 DNA: TGTGCCAGCAGCCGATGGACAGGGGTTGAGACCCAGTACTTC
CDR3 protein: CASSRWTGVETQYF

V gene: TRBV29-1
clone size: many
D gene: -
J gene: TRBJ2-7
CDR3 DNA: TGCAGCGTTGCTTCTAGCTACGAGCAGTACTTC
CDR3 protein: CSVASSYEQYF

V gene: TRBV5-1
clone size: many
D gene: TRBD2
J gene: TRBJ2-1
CDR3 DNA: TGCGCCAGCAGCTTTGATGGGACGGGACTAAACAATGAGCAGTTCTTC
CDR3 protein: CASSFDGTGLNNEQFF

V gene: TRBV7-9
clone size: -
D gene: -
J gene: TRBJ2-5
CDR3 DNA: TGTGCCAGCAGCTTCCCCCCCGGGACAATCAAAGAGACCCAGTACTTC
CDR3 protein: CASSFPPGTIKETQYF

V gene: TRBV10-2
clone size: -
D gene: -
J gene: TRBJ1-5
CDR3 DNA: TGCGCCAGCACCAGAAACCTACGTGGGGGGCCCAGCAATCAGCCCCAGCATTTT
CDR3 protein: CASTRNLRGGPSNQPQHF

V gene: TRBV5-1
clone size: -
D gene: TRBD1
J gene: TRBJ2-7
CDR3 DNA: TGCGCCAGCAGCTGGGGACAGGTAGGGTACGAGCAGTACTTC
CDR3 protein: CASSWGQVGYEQYF

V gene: TRBV4-2
clone size: many
D gene: TRBD1
J gene: TRBJ2-5
CDR3 DNA: TGTGCCAGCAGCCAAGACATGACAGGGGGGTCGGAGACCCAGTACTTC
CDR3 protein: CASSQDMTGGSETQYF

V gene: TRBV25-1
clone size: few
D gene: -
J gene: TRBJ2-2
CDR3 DNA: TGTGCCAGCAAATCTGACAGAACCGGGGAGCTGTTTTTT
CDR3 protein: CASKSDRTGELFF

V gene: TRBV6-6
clone size: many
D gene: -
J gene: TRBJ1-1
CDR3 DNA: TGTGCCAGCAGTCCGCAGGGGACTGAAGCTTTCTTT
CDR3 protein: CASSPQGTEAFF

V gene: TRBV9
clone size: -
D gene: TRBD2
J gene: TRBJ2-1
CDR3 DNA: TGTGCCAGCAGCGTAGTTAGCGGGAGGGTAAATGAGCAGTTCTTC
CDR3 protein: CASSVVSGRVNEQFF

V gene: TRBV4-1
clone size: many
D gene: TRBD1
J gene: TRBJ2-1
CDR3 DNA: TGCGCCAGCAGCCAAGCCGGACAGGAGCCGTTCTTC
CDR3 protein: CASSQAGQEPFF

V gene: TRBV7-8
clone size: -
D gene: -
J gene: TRBJ1-4
CDR3 DNA: TGTGCCAGCAGCTTAGACAGGGTGCAACGTCGGGGGGAAAAACTGTTTTTT
CDR3 protein: CASSLDRVQRRGEKLFF

V gene: TRBV5-1
clone size: -
D gene: -
J gene: TRBJ2-7
CDR3 DNA: TGCGCCAGCAGCCTTACCGTCACCTACGAGCAGTACTTC
CDR3 protein: CASSLTVTYEQYF

V gene: TRBV27
clone size: few
D gene: TRBD2
J gene: TRBJ2-2
CDR3 DNA: TGTGCCAGCAGACCTAGCGGGAGTACCGGGGAGCTGTTTTTT
CDR3 protein: CASRPSGSTGELFF

V gene: TRBV6-1
clone size: few
D gene: -
J gene: TRBJ2-7
CDR3 DNA: TGTGCCAGCAGTGACGGGGGACTTCGCTACGAGCAGTACTTC
CDR3 protein: CASSDGGLRYEQYF